The sequence of this T cell receptor beta chain was determined in a study of blood T cell repertoires in COVID-19. Study as a whole: The study drew acute and convalescent COVID-19 samples from the United States, Italy and Spain. PBMCs, B-cell-depleted T cells, or T cells were the source of the cDNA or gDNA that made up the material.

This CDR3 has 14 amino acids. Trimming removed 2 bases from V and 0 bases from J, with 5 bases in between. CDR1 is SGHVS and CDR2 is FQNEAQ in the germline V gene. Sequenced by immunoSEQ multiplex PCR; TCRdb stores in-frame clones only, minus some. In the table there are some 320,000 clones, over 75% of which are singletons. The chain joins TRBV7-8 to TRBJ1-3; D call uncertain. The sequenced material came from peripheral blood. This receptor was taken from a human donor in a cohort sampled during active COVID-19. In DNA form, the CDR3 reads TGTGCCAGCAGCTTAAGTAGCTCTGGAAACACCATATATTTT. Translated, it gives CASSLSSSGNTIYF.